This T cell receptor beta chain derives from a study of cytotoxic CD8 clonotypes in ibrutinib-treated CLL. Study details: With a range of 6 to 36, the median treatment time before response samples were taken was approximately 12 months.

CDR3 length: 12 residues. V was shortened by 7 bases and J by 2 bases, with 12 bases between the two germline ends. CDR1 is SQVTM and CDR2 is ANQGSEA in the germline V gene. The data were produced by immunoSEQ multiplex PCR, yet TCRdb's version contains in-frame clones alone and is incomplete. The sample yields around 70,000 clones, roughly two thirds seen once. This clone has a single count. The rearrangement uses TRBV29-1 and TRBJ2-7, with TRBD1 as a possible D gene (5 bases). The receptor's source is a human donor with chronic lymphocytic leukemia. Sequenced material: PBMCs, taken after 12 months of ibrutinib treatment. CDR3: CSAQTDAYEQYF. The CDR3 DNA follows: TGCAGCGCCCAGACAGACGCCTACGAGCAGTACTTC.